Listed below are T cell receptor beta chains from one sample, sequenced in a study of shared clonotypes between healthy human individuals. Some clones are missing from TCRdb's copy, which holds only in-frame ones; the method was immunoSEQ multiplex PCR. Of a few million clones listed, around 92% are singletons. What was sequenced was naive CD4+ T cells from PBMCs. All receptors come from a man aged 18 to 30 in good health. Some clones in this sample may be carry-over from other donors' samples. CDR3s include the opening cysteine and the closing phenylalanine or tryptophan. Each record gives: V gene, clone size, D gene, J gene, CDR3 protein, CDR3 DNA. D genes are given only for firm matches. The size entry is marked missing in some rows and otherwise reads once, few, many or a size class.

V gene: TRBV30; clone size: NA; D gene: TRBD1; J gene: TRBJ2-7; CDR3 protein: CAWSAFVAGGSSYEQYF; CDR3 DNA: TGTGCCTGGAGTGCCTTTGTGGCAGGGGGCAGCTCCTACGAGCAGTACTTC
V gene: TRBV18; clone size: NA; D gene: NA; J gene: TRBJ2-2; CDR3 protein: CASSRTVPNTGELFF; CDR3 DNA: TGTGCCAGCTCACGGACAGTTCCCAACACCGGGGAGCTGTTTTTT
V gene: TRBV9; clone size: NA; D gene: TRBD2; J gene: TRBJ2-7; CDR3 protein: CASSVGGGRVYEQYF; CDR3 DNA: TGTGCCAGCAGCGTAGGAGGCGGGAGGGTATACGAGCAGTACTTC
V gene: TRBV20-1; clone size: NA; D gene: NA; J gene: TRBJ2-7; CDR3 protein: CSARDFSEQYF; CDR3 DNA: TGCAGTGCTAGAGATTTCAGCGAGCAGTACTTC
V gene: TRBV5-1; clone size: NA; D gene: NA; J gene: TRBJ2-5; CDR3 protein: CASSRPPGEETQYF; CDR3 DNA: TGCGCCAGCAGCCGCCCACCAGGGGAAGAGACCCAGTACTTC
V gene: TRBV28; clone size: NA; D gene: TRBD1; J gene: TRBJ2-2; CDR3 protein: CATQRGQLVMNTGELFF; CDR3 DNA: TGTGCCACCCAGAGGGGGCAGTTAGTCATGAACACCGGGGAGCTGTTTTTT
V gene: TRBV2; clone size: NA; D gene: NA; J gene: TRBJ2-7; CDR3 protein: CATGTASASSYEQYF; CDR3 DNA: TGTGCCACCGGGACCGCTAGCGCGAGCTCCTACGAGCAGTACTTC
V gene: TRBV2; clone size: NA; D gene: TRBD2; J gene: TRBJ2-4; CDR3 protein: CASRRGTIQYF; CDR3 DNA: TGTGCCAGCAGGCGGGGGACCATTCAGTACTTC
V gene: TRBV7-2; clone size: NA; D gene: NA; J gene: TRBJ2-1; CDR3 protein: CASSFGPMGYNEQFF; CDR3 DNA: TGTGCCAGCAGCTTTGGTCCGATGGGGTACAATGAGCAGTTCTTC
V gene: TRBV7-9; clone size: NA; D gene: NA; J gene: TRBJ2-7; CDR3 protein: CASSLAGFAYEQYF; CDR3 DNA: TGTGCCAGCAGCTTAGCCGGATTTGCCTACGAGCAGTACTTC
V gene: TRBV5-1; clone size: NA; D gene: TRBD1; J gene: TRBJ1-4; CDR3 protein: CASSVKTGAAEKLFF; CDR3 DNA: TGCGCCAGCAGCGTCAAGACAGGGGCTGCGGAAAAACTGTTTTTT
V gene: TRBV29-1; clone size: NA; D gene: NA; J gene: TRBJ2-1; CDR3 protein: CSVAGALYNEQFF; CDR3 DNA: TGCAGCGTCGCAGGGGCTTTATACAATGAGCAGTTCTTC
V gene: TRBV5-8; clone size: NA; D gene: NA; J gene: TRBJ2-7; CDR3 protein: CASSLEMGPIAYEQYF; CDR3 DNA: TGTGCCAGCAGCTTGGAGATGGGACCGATCGCCTACGAGCAGTACTTC
V gene: TRBV12-5; clone size: NA; D gene: TRBD1; J gene: TRBJ2-2; CDR3 protein: CASGWRGQGDYTGELFF; CDR3 DNA: TGTGCTAGTGGTTGGAGAGGACAGGGAGACTACACCGGGGAGCTGTTTTTT
V gene: TRBV30; clone size: NA; D gene: NA; J gene: TRBJ2-7; CDR3 protein: CAWSRGLGEQYF; CDR3 DNA: TGTGCCTGGAGTCGTGGGTTGGGCGAGCAGTACTTC
V gene: TRBV9; clone size: once; D gene: NA; J gene: TRBJ2-3; CDR3 protein: CASSPRAKDSTDTQYF; CDR3 DNA: TGTGCCAGCAGCCCCCGAGCGAAGGATAGCACAGATACGCAGTATTTT
V gene: TRBV7-2; clone size: NA; D gene: NA; J gene: TRBJ2-3; CDR3 protein: CASSLDGGTDTQYF; CDR3 DNA: TGTGCCAGCAGCTTAGACGGAGGCACAGATACGCAGTATTTT
V gene: TRBV5-1; clone size: NA; D gene: NA; J gene: TRBJ2-3; CDR3 protein: CASSILSGTDTQYF; CDR3 DNA: TGCGCCAGCAGCATACTTAGCGGCACAGATACGCAGTATTTT
V gene: TRBV6-5; clone size: NA; D gene: NA; J gene: TRBJ1-3; CDR3 protein: CASSEQGGGNTIYF; CDR3 DNA: TGTGCCAGCAGCGAACAGGGTGGAGGAAACACCATATATTTT
V gene: TRBV2; clone size: NA; D gene: TRBD1; J gene: TRBJ1-4; CDR3 protein: CAKSPDRAEKLFF; CDR3 DNA: TGTGCCAAATCTCCGGACAGGGCTGAAAAACTGTTTTTT
V gene: TRBV27; clone size: few; D gene: NA; J gene: TRBJ2-5; CDR3 protein: CASSLIGRETQYF; CDR3 DNA: TGTGCCAGCAGTTTAATTGGGCGGGAGACCCAGTACTTC
V gene: TRBV5-1; clone size: NA; D gene: NA; J gene: TRBJ2-1; CDR3 protein: CASSLEGGRTGMAGTYNEQFF; CDR3 DNA: TGCGCCAGCAGCTTGGAGGGGGGGCGGACAGGGATGGCAGGCACCTACAATGAGCAGTTCTTC
V gene: TRBV5-4; clone size: NA; D gene: NA; J gene: TRBJ1-4; CDR3 protein: CASSLGGAIGAVGEKLFF; CDR3 DNA: TGTGCCAGCAGCTTGGGAGGGGCAATTGGGGCAGTCGGTGAAAAACTGTTTTTT
V gene: TRBV28; clone size: NA; D gene: TRBD2; J gene: TRBJ2-7; CDR3 protein: CASSAGGLGLRNYEQYF; CDR3 DNA: TGTGCCAGCAGCGCCGGAGGCCTGGGACTACGGAACTACGAGCAGTACTTC